The 10 T cell receptor beta chains below were found in one sample sequenced in a study of T cells in women clearing cervical HPV infection. Method: immunoSEQ multiplex PCR; TCRdb's copy keeps in-frame clones and lacks some. The table for this sample gives under 40,000 clones. Sequenced sample: blood buffy coat. The receptors stem from a woman aged 18 to 75 with a cervical HPV16 infection that either progressed to CIN3+ or cleared (not recorded which).

Notes on this clone: The DNA ends 3 residues before the CDR3 does, and the rest of the CDR3 is filled in from the germline J gene. This rearrangement joins TRBV7-2 to TRBJ2-3; D gene unclear. Germline loops: CDR1 SGHTA, CDR2 FQGNSA. The CDR3 sequence is 13 residues long. Trimming removed 8 bases from V and 0 bases from J, with 9 bases in between. The sequenced CDR3 bases are TGTGCCAGCCAAGACTTTAGCACAGATACG. This encodes CASQDFSTDT. The whole CDR3 sequence is CASQDFSTDTQYF.

A remark on this clone: The read comes to an end 3 residues before the CDR3 does, leaving the germline J gene to fill in the end. The J gene is TRBJ2-3, the V gene TRBV7-8; possible D gene TRBD2, 6 bases. Germline CDR1 reads SGHVS; CDR2 reads FQNEAQ. The CDR3 extends over 15 amino acids. V shed 5 bases and J shed 2 bases, with 14 bases lying between them. Here the CDR3 reads CASSVTSGLTDTQYF. The covered CDR3 bases are TGTGCCAGCAGCGTAACGTCGGGACTCACAGATACG.

Worth noting for this clone: The read is 3 residues too short to cover the CDR3 end, so that end is filled in from the germline J gene. The V call is TRBV19, the J call TRBJ1-2; possibly TRBD1 for D (5 bases). Looked up from germline, CDR1 is LNHDA and CDR2 is SQIVND (reference sequence). The CDR3 has 14 amino acids. The CDR3 sequence: CASSGTHSTDTYTF. CDR3 DNA, as far as it was read: TGTGCCAGTTCCGGGACTCACAGCACAGATACC.

Incomplete CDR3 DNA: TGTGCCAGTAGTACCACAGGGGGCAAGTTGCCG. Protein: CASSTTGGKLP. The CDR3 as a whole reads CASSTTGGKLPQYF. V is TRBV19 and J is TRBJ2-3, with 9 bases that match TRBD1. The read is 3 residues too short to cover the CDR3 end, so that end is filled in from the germline J gene. Looked up from germline, CDR1 is LNHDA and CDR2 is SQIVND (reference sequence). The CDR3 totals 14 residues.

With respect to this clone: Read data end 3 residues before the CDR3 end; the end is taken from the germline J gene. The V and J genes are TRBV7-2 and TRBJ2-7, with D perhaps matching TRBD1 (5 bases). Germline values: CDR1 SGHTA, CDR2 FQGNSA. The CDR3 covers 13 residues. V lost 5 bases and J lost 3, with 11 bases in between. The CDR3 DNA, read in part, is TGTGCCAGCAGCCAGACAACAGGCTACGAG. This gives the protein CASSQTTGYE. The whole CDR3 sequence reads CASSQTTGYEQYF.

Of note for this clone: The read is 3 residues too short to cover the CDR3 end, so that end is filled in from the germline J gene. The J gene is TRBJ2-5, the V gene TRBV18; tentatively, D is TRBD1 (6 bases). The V gene lost 5 bases and the J gene lost 0 bases, with 13 bases spanning the gap. This CDR3 has 15 amino acids. Looked up from germline, CDR1 is KGHSH and CDR2 is LQKENI. This chain's CDR3 is CASSAGDQYQETQYF. CDR3 bases read: TGTGCCAGCTCAGCAGGGGATCAGTACCAAGAGACC.

Worth noting for this clone: Sequencing ends 3 residues short of the CDR3 end; the germline J gene provides the rest. The rearrangement joins TRBV18 to TRBJ2-1; D gene uncertain. The CDR3 length is 12 residues. The V end lost 3 bases, the J end lost 9 bases, and 9 bases lay between the germline ends. Per the germline V gene, CDR1 is KGHSH and CDR2 is LQKENI. CDR3 sequence: CASSPGSAEQFF. The sequenced CDR3 bases are TGTGCCAGCTCACCCGGGTCGGCTGAG.

Worth noting for this clone: The read ends 3 residues early relative to the CDR3; the germline J gene fills the gap. The chain is built from TRBV6-2 or TRBV6-3 and TRBJ2-5; 9 bases fit TRBD1. Trimming removed 5 bases from V and 3 bases from J; junction bases left unmatched: 7. The CDR3 contains 15 residues. CDR1 and CDR2 from the germline V gene are MNHEY and SVGEGT. Partial CDR3 DNA: TGTGCCAGCAGTCTAGTCGGGACAGGGAAAGAGACC. Its translation: CASSLVGTGKET. The whole CDR3 protein reads CASSLVGTGKETQYF.

With respect to this clone: The read stops 3 residues short of the end of the CDR3; the missing end is completed from the germline J gene. The chain employs TRBV12-3 or TRBV12-4 and TRBJ1-4; tentatively, D is TRBD1 (5 bases). This CDR3 contains 14 residues. Trimming removed 3 bases from V and 6 bases from J, with 11 bases in between. Incomplete CDR3 DNA: TGTGCCAGCAGTTTCCAGGGTGGGGATGAAAAA. Its translation: CASSFQGGDEK. From start to end, the CDR3 is CASSFQGGDEKLFF.

Turning to this clone: At one end, the junction sequence differs from germline, possibly due to a read error. The read gets to within 3 residues of the CDR3 end, and the germline J gene fills in the rest. The J gene is TRBJ2-2, the V gene TRBV5-1; D is perhaps TRBD1 (6 bases). Germline CDR1 reads SGHRS; CDR2 reads YFSETQ. The CDR3 runs to 12 residues. CDR3 DNA (partial): TGCGCCAGCACCTTGGACAGAGGGGAG. This encodes CASTLDRGE. The entire CDR3 protein reads CASTLDRGELFF.